Listed here is a single T cell receptor (beta chain). Its antigen is unidentified. Sequencing used immunoSEQ multiplex PCR; TCRdb keeps in-frame clones, though not all of them. This sample yields about 1 million clones, of which 75% are seen a single time; around 1.5% belongs to the top ten. These data come from a study of shared clonotypes between healthy human individuals. Study-level findings and limits: Clonotype sharing levels among donors were expected to vary with sequencing depth.

CDR1 is SGHNT, CDR2 YYREEE, per germline (reference sequence). This CDR3 is built from 15 residues. V shed 3 bases, J shed 4 bases, and the junction held 3 bases outside the gene matches. This TCR came from a man aged 18 to 29 in good health. The chain has TRBV5-4 and TRBJ2-3, with 12 bases identical to TRBD2. The sequencing sample was made of memory CD4+ T cells sorted from blood. Subset in this sample: CD45RA-negative fraction. The CDR3 DNA sequence: TGTGCCAGCAGCTCGACTAGCGGGGGTCCAGATACGCAGTATTTT. It is translated as CASSSTSGGPDTQYF.